These T cell receptor beta chains were read from a single sample in a study of T cell responses to AZD1222 COVID-19 vaccine. The assay was immunoSEQ multiplex PCR, and TCRdb's table has in-frame clones only and misses some. The sample records 65,000 to 85,000 clones, 80% to 90% being singletons. Here the sequenced sample was peripheral blood, taken 28 days after the second AZD1222 dose. The receptors were sampled from an adult who received the AZD1222 COVID-19 vaccine. Both conserved end residues are trimmed from each CDR3.

J gene: TRBJ2-7; V gene: TRBV7-8; CDR3 protein: ASSLLAGGIYEQY
J gene: TRBJ2-7; V gene: TRBV7-9; CDR3 protein: ASSPPTGTLSEQY
J gene: TRBJ1-1; V gene: TRBV6-5; CDR3 protein: ATLDRGLGNTEAF
J gene: TRBJ1-1; V gene: TRBV29-1; CDR3 protein: SVETTGGETEAF
J gene: TRBJ2-1; V gene: TRBV7-8; CDR3 protein: ASSSSREGRGNEQF
J gene: TRBJ2-2; V gene: TRBV19; CDR3 protein: ASTTDSANTGELF
J gene: TRBJ1-6; V gene: TRBV18; CDR3 protein: ASSPLGTGEVSLH
J gene: TRBJ2-6; V gene: TRBV6-2/TRBV6-3; CDR3 protein: ASSYGTSGANVLT
J gene: TRBJ2-3; V gene: TRBV6-2/TRBV6-3; CDR3 protein: ASSGGVVYTDTQY
J gene: TRBJ2-7; V gene: TRBV10-3; CDR3 protein: AIRVQGSYEQY
J gene: TRBJ2-3; V gene: TRBV30; CDR3 protein: AWWTSGGPTSGDTQY
J gene: TRBJ1-4; V gene: TRBV19; CDR3 protein: ASSPRQATNEKLF
J gene: TRBJ2-2; V gene: TRBV11-2; CDR3 protein: ASSLTGFYDGGELF
J gene: TRBJ1-2; V gene: TRBV4-1; CDR3 protein: ASSPGRTNYGYT
J gene: TRBJ1-2; V gene: TRBV4-1; CDR3 protein: ASSLNYGYT
J gene: TRBJ2-7; V gene: TRBV4-1; CDR3 protein: ASSRGGQGGYEQY
J gene: TRBJ1-6; V gene: TRBV27; CDR3 protein: ASSLGQGIGSPLH
J gene: TRBJ2-3; V gene: TRBV7-2; CDR3 protein: ASSLSPLSNTDTQY
J gene: TRBJ1-3; V gene: TRBV18; CDR3 protein: ASSQTDGNTIY
J gene: TRBJ2-3; V gene: TRBV5-1; CDR3 protein: ASSLEGRGQDTQY
J gene: TRBJ1-5; V gene: TRBV6-6; CDR3 protein: ASSDRASNQPQH
J gene: TRBJ2-1; V gene: TRBV21-1; CDR3 protein: ASSGRHGYNEQF
J gene: TRBJ2-4; V gene: TRBV19; CDR3 protein: ASSIKAGVAQNIQY
J gene: TRBJ1-6; V gene: TRBV28; CDR3 protein: ASIEDASSYNSPLH
J gene: TRBJ2-2; V gene: TRBV2; CDR3 protein: ASSTGQGDTGELF
J gene: TRBJ2-1; V gene: TRBV5-6; CDR3 protein: ASSTDFPPV
J gene: TRBJ2-1; V gene: TRBV2; CDR3 protein: ASSDGSGGYNEQF
J gene: TRBJ1-1; V gene: TRBV2; CDR3 protein: ASSEIGTMNTEAF
J gene: TRBJ1-2; V gene: TRBV5-4; CDR3 protein: ASSLASRGVYGYT
J gene: TRBJ2-7; V gene: TRBV11-2; CDR3 protein: ASSLDRDGSYEQY
J gene: TRBJ1-1; V gene: TRBV7-2; CDR3 protein: ASSLLQLIPGEWNTEAF
J gene: TRBJ1-4; V gene: TRBV6-5; CDR3 protein: ASSLTGLATNEKLF
J gene: TRBJ1-3; V gene: TRBV13; CDR3 protein: ASSAGTGGSAGNTIY
J gene: TRBJ1-5; V gene: TRBV19; CDR3 protein: ASSSPTGVGQPQH
J gene: TRBJ2-3; V gene: TRBV6-5; CDR3 protein: ASSYYSTDTQY
J gene: TRBJ2-3; V gene: TRBV5-4; CDR3 protein: ASSLGLAGMGDTQY
J gene: TRBJ1-1; V gene: TRBV27; CDR3 protein: ASSPENYRVAEAF
J gene: TRBJ2-7; V gene: TRBV28; CDR3 protein: AIDRERPVDEQY
J gene: TRBJ2-2; V gene: TRBV6-2/TRBV6-3; CDR3 protein: ASSQLAGGPGELF
J gene: TRBJ2-1; V gene: TRBV5-6; CDR3 protein: ASSLLTRYYNEQF
J gene: TRBJ1-2; V gene: TRBV9; CDR3 protein: ASSRGPLDGYT
J gene: TRBJ2-7; V gene: TRBV7-2; CDR3 protein: ASSLAGGSYEQY
J gene: TRBJ1-5; V gene: TRBV7-2; CDR3 protein: ASSLYRDQPQH
J gene: TRBJ1-4; V gene: TRBV28; CDR3 protein: ASRSGREGRGEKLF
J gene: TRBJ2-7; V gene: TRBV12-3/TRBV12-4; CDR3 protein: ASSKQGYEQY
J gene: TRBJ2-7; V gene: TRBV13; CDR3 protein: ASSLDTGWKGREQY
J gene: TRBJ2-1; V gene: TRBV5-1; CDR3 protein: ASSYPGHYNEQF
J gene: TRBJ1-6; V gene: TRBV6-6; CDR3 protein: ASSYRTEGRSPLH
J gene: TRBJ1-6; V gene: TRBV3-1/TRBV3-2; CDR3 protein: ASSAWGSTQDNSPLH
J gene: TRBJ2-7; V gene: TRBV5-1; CDR3 protein: ASSSRSTGGVTYEQY
J gene: TRBJ2-1; V gene: TRBV9; CDR3 protein: ASSANQAHSEQF
J gene: TRBJ1-1; V gene: TRBV2; CDR3 protein: ASSEALLTGNSEAF
J gene: TRBJ2-1; V gene: TRBV6-2/TRBV6-3; CDR3 protein: ASSYYPAGGIYNEQF